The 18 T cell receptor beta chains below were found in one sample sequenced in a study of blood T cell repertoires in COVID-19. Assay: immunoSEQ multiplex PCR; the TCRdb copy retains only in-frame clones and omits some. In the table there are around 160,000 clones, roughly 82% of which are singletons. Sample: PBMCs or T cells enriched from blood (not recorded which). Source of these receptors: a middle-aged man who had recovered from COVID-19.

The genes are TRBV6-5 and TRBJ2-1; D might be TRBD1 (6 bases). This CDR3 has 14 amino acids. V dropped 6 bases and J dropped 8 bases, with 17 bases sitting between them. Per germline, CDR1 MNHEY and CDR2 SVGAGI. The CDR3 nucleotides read TGTGCCAGCAGCTCAAACTCCAGGGGCGATGAGCAGTTCTTC. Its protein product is CASSSNSRGDEQFF.

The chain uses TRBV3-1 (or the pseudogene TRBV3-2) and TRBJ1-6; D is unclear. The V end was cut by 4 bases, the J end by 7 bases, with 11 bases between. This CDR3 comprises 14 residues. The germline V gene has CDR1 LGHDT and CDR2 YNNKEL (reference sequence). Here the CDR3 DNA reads TGTGCCAGCAGCCCCGCCAACGGGAATTCACCCCTCCACTTT. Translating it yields CASSPANGNSPLHF.

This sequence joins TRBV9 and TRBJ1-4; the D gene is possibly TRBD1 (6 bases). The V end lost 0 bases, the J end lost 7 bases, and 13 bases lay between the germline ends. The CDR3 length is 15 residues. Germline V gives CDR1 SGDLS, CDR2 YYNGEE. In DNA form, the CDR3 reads TGTGCCAGCAGCGTAGGGACAGCGCCCTCTGAAAAACTGTTTTTT. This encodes CASSVGTAPSEKLFF.

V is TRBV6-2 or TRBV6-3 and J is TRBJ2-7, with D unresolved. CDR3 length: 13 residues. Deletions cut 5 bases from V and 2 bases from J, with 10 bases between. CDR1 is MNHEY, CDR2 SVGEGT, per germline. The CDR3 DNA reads TGTGCCAGCAGTCCCGGAGCTGCCTACGAGCAGTACTTC. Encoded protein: CASSPGAAYEQYF.

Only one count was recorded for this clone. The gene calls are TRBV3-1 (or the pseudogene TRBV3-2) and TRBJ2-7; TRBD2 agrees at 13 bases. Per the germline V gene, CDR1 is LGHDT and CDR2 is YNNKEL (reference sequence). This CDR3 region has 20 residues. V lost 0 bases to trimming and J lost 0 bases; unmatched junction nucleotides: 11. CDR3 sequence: CASSQEGGTSGATSSYEQYF. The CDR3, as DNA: TGTGCCAGCAGCCAAGAAGGCGGGACTAGCGGGGCGACGAGCTCCTACGAGCAGTACTTC.

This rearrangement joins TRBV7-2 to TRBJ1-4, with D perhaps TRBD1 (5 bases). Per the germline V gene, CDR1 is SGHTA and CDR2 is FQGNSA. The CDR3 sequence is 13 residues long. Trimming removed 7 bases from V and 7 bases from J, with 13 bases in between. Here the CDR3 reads CASTSPGGEKLFF. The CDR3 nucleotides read TGTGCCAGCACCAGCCCGGGGGGTGAAAAACTGTTTTTT.

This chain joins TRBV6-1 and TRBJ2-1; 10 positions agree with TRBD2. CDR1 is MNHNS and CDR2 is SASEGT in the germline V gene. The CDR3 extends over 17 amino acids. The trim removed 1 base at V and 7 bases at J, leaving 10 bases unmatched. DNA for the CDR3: TGTGCCAGCAGTGAAGTTAGTGGGACTAGCGACCGGAATGAGCAGTTCTTC. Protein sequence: CASSEVSGTSDRNEQFF.

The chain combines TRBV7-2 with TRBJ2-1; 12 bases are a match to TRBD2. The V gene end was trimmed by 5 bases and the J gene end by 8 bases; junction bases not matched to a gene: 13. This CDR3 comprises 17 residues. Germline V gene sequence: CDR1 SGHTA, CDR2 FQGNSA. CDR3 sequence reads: CASSPGLAGNRGDEQFF. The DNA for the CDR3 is TGTGCCAGCAGCCCTGGACTAGCGGGAAACAGGGGCGATGAGCAGTTCTTC.

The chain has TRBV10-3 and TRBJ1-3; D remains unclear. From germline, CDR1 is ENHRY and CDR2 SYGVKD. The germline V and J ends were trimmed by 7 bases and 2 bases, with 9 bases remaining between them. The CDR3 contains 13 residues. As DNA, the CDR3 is TGTGCCATCACCCCTCGGGCTGGAAACACCATATATTTT. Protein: CAITPRAGNTIYF.

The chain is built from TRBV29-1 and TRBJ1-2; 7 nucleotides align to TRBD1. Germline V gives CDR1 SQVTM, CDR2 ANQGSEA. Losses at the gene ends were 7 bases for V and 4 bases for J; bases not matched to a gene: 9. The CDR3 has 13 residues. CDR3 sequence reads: CSARRDSVYGYTF. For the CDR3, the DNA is TGCAGCGCCCGCCGGGACAGCGTCTATGGCTACACCTTC.

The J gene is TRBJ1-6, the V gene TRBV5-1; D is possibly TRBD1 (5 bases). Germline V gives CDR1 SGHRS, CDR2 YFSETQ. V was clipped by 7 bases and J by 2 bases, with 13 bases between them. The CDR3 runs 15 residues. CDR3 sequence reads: CASASTEPYNSPLHF. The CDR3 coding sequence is TGCGCCAGCGCCTCGACAGAGCCCTATAATTCACCCCTCCACTTT.

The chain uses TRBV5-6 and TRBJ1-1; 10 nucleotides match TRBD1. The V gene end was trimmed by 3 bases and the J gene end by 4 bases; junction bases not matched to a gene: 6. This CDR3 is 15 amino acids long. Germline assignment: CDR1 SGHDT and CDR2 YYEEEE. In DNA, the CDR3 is TGTGCCAGCAGCTCGACAGGGGGCGCGACCACTGAAGCTTTCTTT. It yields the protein CASSSTGGATTEAFF.

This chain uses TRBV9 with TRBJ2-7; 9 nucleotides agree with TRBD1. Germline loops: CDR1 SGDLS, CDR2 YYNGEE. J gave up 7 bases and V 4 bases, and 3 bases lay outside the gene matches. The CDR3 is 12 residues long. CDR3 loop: CASSIGTGEQYF. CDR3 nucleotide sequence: TGTGCCAGCAGCATCGGGACAGGGGAGCAGTACTTC.

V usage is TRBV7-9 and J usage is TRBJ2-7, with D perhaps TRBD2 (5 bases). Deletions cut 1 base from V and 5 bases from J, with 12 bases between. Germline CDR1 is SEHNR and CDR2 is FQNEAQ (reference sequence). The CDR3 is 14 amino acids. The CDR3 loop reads CASSLEYGENEQYF. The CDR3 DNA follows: TGTGCCAGCAGCTTAGAGTACGGGGAAAACGAGCAGTACTTC.

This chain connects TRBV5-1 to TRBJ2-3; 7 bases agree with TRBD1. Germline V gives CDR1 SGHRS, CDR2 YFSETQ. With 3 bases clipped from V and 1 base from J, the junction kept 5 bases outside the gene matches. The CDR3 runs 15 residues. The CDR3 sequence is CASSSSGQGTDTQYF. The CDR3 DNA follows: TGCGCCAGCAGCTCTTCAGGACAGGGCACAGATACGCAGTATTTT.

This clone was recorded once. The CDR3 coding sequence is TGCAGCGTTGCGAGCGGGAGATCCTACGAGCAGTACTTC. It yields the protein CSVASGRSYEQYF. This sequence joins TRBV29-1 and TRBJ2-7; 8 bases are a match to TRBD2. The CDR3 spans 13 residues. Germline V lookup: CDR1 SQVTM, CDR2 ANQGSEA. V shed 4 bases, J shed 1 base, and the junction held 3 bases outside the gene matches.

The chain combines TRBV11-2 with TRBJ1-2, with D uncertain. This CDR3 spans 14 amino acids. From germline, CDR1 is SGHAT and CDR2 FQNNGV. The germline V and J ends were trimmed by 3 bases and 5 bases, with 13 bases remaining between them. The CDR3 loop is CASSFGGNQYGYTF. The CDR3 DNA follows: TGTGCCAGCAGCTTTGGAGGGAATCAGTATGGCTACACCTTC.

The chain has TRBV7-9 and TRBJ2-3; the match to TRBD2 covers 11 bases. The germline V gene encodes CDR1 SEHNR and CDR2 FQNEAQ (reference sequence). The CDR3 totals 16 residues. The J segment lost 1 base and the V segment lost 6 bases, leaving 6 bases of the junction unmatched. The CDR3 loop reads CASRSQLAGGTDTQYF. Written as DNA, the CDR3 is TGTGCCAGCAGGTCCCAACTAGCGGGGGGCACAGATACGCAGTATTTT.